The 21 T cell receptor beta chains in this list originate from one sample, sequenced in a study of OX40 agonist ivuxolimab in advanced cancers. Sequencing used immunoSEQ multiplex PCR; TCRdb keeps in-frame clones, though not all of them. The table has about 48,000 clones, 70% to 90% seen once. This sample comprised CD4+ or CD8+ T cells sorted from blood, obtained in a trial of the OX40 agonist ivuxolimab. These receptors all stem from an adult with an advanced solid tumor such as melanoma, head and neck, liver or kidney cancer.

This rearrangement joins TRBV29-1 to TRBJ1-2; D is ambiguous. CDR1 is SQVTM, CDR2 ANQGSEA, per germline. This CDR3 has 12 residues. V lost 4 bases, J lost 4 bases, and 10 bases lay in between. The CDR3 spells CSVVEEFYGYTF. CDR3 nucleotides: TGCAGCGTTGTCGAGGAGTTCTATGGCTACACCTTC.

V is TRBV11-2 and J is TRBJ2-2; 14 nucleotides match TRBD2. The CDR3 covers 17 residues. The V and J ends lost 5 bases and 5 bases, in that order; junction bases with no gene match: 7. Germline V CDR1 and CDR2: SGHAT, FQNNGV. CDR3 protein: CASSLTTSGRVTGELFF. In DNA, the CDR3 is TGTGCCAGCAGCCTTACGACTAGCGGGAGGGTAACCGGGGAGCTGTTTTTT.

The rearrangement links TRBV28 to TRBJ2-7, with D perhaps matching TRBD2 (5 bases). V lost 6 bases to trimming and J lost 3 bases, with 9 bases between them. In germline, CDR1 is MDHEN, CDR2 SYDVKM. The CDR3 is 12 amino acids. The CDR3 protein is CASRGRGYEQYF. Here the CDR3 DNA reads TGTGCCAGCAGGGGCCGGGGCTACGAGCAGTACTTC.

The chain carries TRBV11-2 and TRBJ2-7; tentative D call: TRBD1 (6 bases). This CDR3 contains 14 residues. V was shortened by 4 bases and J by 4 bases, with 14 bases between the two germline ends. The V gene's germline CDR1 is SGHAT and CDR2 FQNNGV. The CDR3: CASSSLQGAYEQYF. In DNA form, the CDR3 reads TGTGCCAGCAGCTCCCTACAGGGAGCGTACGAGCAGTACTTC.

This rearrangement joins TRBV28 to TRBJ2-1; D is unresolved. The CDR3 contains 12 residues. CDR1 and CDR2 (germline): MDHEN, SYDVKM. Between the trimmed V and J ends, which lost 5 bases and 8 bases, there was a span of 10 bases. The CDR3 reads CASSPQVYEQFF. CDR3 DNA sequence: TGTGCCAGCAGTCCCCAGGTCTATGAGCAGTTCTTC.

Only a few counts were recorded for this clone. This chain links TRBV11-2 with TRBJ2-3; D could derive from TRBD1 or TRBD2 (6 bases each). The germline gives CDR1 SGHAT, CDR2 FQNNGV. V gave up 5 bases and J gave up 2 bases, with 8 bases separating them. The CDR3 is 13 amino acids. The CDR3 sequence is CASSRGHTDTQYF. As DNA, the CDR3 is TGTGCCAGCAGCCGGGGGCACACAGATACGCAGTATTTT.

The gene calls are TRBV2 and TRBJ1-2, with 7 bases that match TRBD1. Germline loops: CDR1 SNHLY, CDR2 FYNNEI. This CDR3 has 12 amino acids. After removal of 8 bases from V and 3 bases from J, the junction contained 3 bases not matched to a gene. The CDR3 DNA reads TGTGCCAGCGGGACAGACTACTATGGCTACACCTTC. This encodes CASGTDYYGYTF.

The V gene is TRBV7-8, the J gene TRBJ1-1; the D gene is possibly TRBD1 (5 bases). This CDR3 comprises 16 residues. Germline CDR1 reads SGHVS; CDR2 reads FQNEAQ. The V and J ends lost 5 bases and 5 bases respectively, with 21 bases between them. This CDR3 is CASSVLGVREGTEAFF. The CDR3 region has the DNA TGTGCCAGCAGCGTCTTGGGGGTCAGGGAGGGAACTGAAGCTTTCTTT. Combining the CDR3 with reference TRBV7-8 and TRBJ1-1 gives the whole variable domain GAGVSQSPRYKVAKRGQDVALRCDPISGHVSLFWYQQALGQGPEFLTYFQNEAQLDKSGLPSDRFFAERPEGSVSTLKIQRTQQEDSAVYLCASSVLGVREGTEAFFGQGTRLTVV.

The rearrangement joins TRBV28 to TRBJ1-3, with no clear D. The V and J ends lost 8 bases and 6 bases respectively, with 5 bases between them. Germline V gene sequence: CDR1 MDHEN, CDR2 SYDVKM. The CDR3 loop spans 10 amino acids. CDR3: CASAENTIYF. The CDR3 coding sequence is TGTGCCAGCGCTGAAAACACCATATATTTT. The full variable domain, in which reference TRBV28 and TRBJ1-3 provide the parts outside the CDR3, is DVKVTQSSRYLVKRTGEKVFLECVQDMDHENMFWYRQDPGLGLRLIYFSYDVKMKEKGDIPEGYSVSREKKERFSLILESASTNQTSMYLCASAENTIYFGEGSWLTVV.

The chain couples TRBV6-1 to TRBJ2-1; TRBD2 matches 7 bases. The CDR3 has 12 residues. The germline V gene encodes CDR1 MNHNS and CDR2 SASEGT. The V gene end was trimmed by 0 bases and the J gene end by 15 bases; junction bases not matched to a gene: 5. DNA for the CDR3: TGTGCCAGCAGTGAAGCGCTGCGGGAGTGGTTCTTC. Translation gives CASSEALREWFF.

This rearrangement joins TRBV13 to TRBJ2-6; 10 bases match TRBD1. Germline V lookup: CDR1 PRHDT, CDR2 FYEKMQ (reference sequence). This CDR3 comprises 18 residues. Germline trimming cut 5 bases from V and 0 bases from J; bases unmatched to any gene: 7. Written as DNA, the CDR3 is TGTGCCAGCAGCCTCGACAGGGGGCGCCACTCTGGGGCCAACGTCCTGACTTTC. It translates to CASSLDRGRHSGANVLTF.

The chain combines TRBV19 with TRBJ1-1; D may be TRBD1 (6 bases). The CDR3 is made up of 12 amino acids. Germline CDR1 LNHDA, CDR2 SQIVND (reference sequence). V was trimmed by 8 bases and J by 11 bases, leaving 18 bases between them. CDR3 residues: CASLQGLSVAFF. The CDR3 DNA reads TGTGCCAGTTTACAGGGTTTGAGTGTCGCTTTCTTT.

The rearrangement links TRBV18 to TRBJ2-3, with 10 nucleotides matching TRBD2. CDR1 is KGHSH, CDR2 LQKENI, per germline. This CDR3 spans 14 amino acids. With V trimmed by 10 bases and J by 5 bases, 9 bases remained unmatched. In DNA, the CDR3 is TGTGCCACCCAAGCTAGCGGGAGTAAAGATACGCAGTATTTT. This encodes CATQASGSKDTQYF.

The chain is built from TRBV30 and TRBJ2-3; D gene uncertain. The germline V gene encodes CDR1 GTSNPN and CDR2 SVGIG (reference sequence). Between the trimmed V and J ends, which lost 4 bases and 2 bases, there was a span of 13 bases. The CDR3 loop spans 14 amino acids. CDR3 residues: CAWTRPVITDTQYF. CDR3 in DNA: TGTGCCTGGACTCGGCCGGTCATCACAGATACGCAGTATTTT.

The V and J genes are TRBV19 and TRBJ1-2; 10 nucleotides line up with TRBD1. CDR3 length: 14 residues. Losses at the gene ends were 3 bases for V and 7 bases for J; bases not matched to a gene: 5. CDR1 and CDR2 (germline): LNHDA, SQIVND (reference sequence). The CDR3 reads CASSIQGQGSGYTF. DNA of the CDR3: TGTGCCAGTAGTATCCAGGGACAGGGGTCTGGCTACACCTTC.

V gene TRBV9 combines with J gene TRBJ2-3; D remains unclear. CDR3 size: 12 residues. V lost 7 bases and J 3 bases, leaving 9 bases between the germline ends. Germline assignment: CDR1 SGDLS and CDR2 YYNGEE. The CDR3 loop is CASEDGTDTQYF. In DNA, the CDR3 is TGTGCCAGCGAGGACGGAACAGATACGCAGTATTTT.

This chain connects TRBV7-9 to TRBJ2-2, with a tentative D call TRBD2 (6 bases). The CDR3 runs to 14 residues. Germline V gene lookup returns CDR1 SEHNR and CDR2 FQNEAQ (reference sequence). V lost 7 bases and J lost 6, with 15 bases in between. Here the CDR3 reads CASIRGGGAGELFF. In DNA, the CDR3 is TGTGCCAGCATTAGGGGAGGAGGAGCCGGGGAGCTGTTTTTT.

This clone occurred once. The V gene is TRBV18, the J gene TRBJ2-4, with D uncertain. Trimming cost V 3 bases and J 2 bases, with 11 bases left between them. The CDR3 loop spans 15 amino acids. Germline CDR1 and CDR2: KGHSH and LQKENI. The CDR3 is CASSPSQPSKNIQYF. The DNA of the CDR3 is TGTGCCAGCTCACCGAGCCAGCCGTCCAAAAACATTCAGTACTTC.

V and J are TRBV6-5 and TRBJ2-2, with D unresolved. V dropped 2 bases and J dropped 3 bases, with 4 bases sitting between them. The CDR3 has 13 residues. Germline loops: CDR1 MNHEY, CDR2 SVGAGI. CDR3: CASSYIDTGELFF. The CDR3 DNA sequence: TGTGCCAGCAGTTACATCGACACCGGGGAGCTGTTTTTT.

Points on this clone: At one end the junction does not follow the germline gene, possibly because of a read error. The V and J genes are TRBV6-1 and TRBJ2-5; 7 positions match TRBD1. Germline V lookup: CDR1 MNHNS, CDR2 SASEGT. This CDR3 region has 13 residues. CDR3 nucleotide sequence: TGTGCCAGCTGGGGACAGAATCAAGGGACCCAGTACTTC. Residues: CASWGQNQGTQYF.

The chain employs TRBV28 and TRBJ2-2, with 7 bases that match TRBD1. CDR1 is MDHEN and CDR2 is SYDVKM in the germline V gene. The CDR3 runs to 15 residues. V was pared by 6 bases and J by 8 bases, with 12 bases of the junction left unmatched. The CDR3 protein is CASSVGQWTGGELFF. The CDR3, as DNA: TGTGCCAGCAGCGTGGGACAGTGGACCGGAGGGGAGCTGTTTTTT.